These 25 T cell receptor beta chains came from one sample sequenced in a study of T-cell memory formation after mild COVID-19. TCRdb fed the 5' RACE reads into MiXCR, producing one record per CDR3 protein. The repertoire holds around 500,000 distinct CDR3 sequences, with 15% to 20% as singletons. Specimen: PBMCs or a T cell subset sorted from them (not recorded which). Every receptor here comes from an adult woman who had mild COVID-19 (a few samples of this study predate the infection). Cell type and time point are not known.

This sequence joins TRBV7-2 and TRBJ2-1; 12 positions match TRBD2. Germline lookup yields CDR1 SGHTA and CDR2 FQGNSA. V lost 5 bases and J lost 8; bases outside the gene matches: 4. The CDR3 has 14 amino acids. CDR3 loop: CASSPLAGGHEQFF. CDR3 DNA sequence: TGTGCCAGCAGCCCACTAGCGGGAGGTCATGAGCAGTTCTTC.

This clonotype was seen only a few times. The rearrangement uses TRBV18 and TRBJ2-1; D possibly corresponds to TRBD1 (6 bases). This CDR3 has 14 residues. Deletions cut 3 bases from V and 6 bases from J, with 12 bases between. Germline CDR1 and CDR2: KGHSH and LQKENI. The CDR3 is CASSPTGLANEQFF. The CDR3 DNA is TGTGCCAGCTCACCCACAGGGTTAGCCAATGAGCAGTTCTTC.

V is TRBV20-1 and J is TRBJ1-1; D is undetermined. Germline CDR1 DFQATT, CDR2 SNEGSKA (reference sequence). CDR3 length: 14 residues. Trimming left V 3 bases short and J 3 bases short, with 14 bases between. The CDR3 loop reads CSASDFREDTEAFF. CDR3 in DNA: TGCAGTGCTAGTGACTTTCGGGAGGACACTGAAGCTTTCTTT.

This clonotype has a single count. The chain carries TRBV20-1 and TRBJ2-7, with 11 nucleotides matching TRBD2. Germline loops: CDR1 DFQATT, CDR2 SNEGSKA (reference sequence). This CDR3 contains 14 residues. Trimming cost V 6 bases and J 6 bases; bases outside gene matches: 10. CDR3 residues: CSAPKGLAEGEQYF. The CDR3 DNA sequence: TGCAGTGCGCCGAAGGGACTAGCGGAGGGCGAGCAGTACTTC.

In this sample, this clonotype turned up many times. The gene calls are TRBV6-2 or TRBV6-3 and TRBJ2-5, with 8 bases that match TRBD2. V lost 6 bases to trimming and J lost 6 bases; unmatched junction nucleotides: 9. Germline CDR1 is MNHEY and CDR2 is SVGEGT. This CDR3 has 14 amino acids. The CDR3 region is CASSDPGLGKTQYF. The CDR3 nucleotides read TGTGCCAGCAGCGATCCGGGACTAGGAAAGACCCAGTACTTC.

This chain joins TRBV20-1 and TRBJ2-1; D assignment may be TRBD1 or TRBD2 (6 bases each). V lost 6 bases and J 3 bases, leaving 21 bases between the germline ends. The germline V gene has CDR1 DFQATT and CDR2 SNEGSKA (reference sequence). This CDR3 has 16 residues. CDR3 DNA: TGCAGTGCCATCGGGGGCCTAGCGAAACGCTACAATGAGCAGTTCTTC. Amino acids: CSAIGGLAKRYNEQFF.

This clonotype was observed a few times. As DNA, the CDR3 is TGTGCCACTGACAGGCTTGGCAATCAGCCCCAGCATTTT. It translates to CATDRLGNQPQHF. The chain recombines TRBV6-1 with TRBJ1-5, with a weak D call TRBD1 (6 bases). Germline CDR1 reads MNHNS; CDR2 reads SASEGT. The V and J ends lost 10 bases and 2 bases respectively, with 12 bases between them. The CDR3 sequence is 13 residues long.

The table lists this clonotype with a few counts. The genes are TRBV24-1 and TRBJ1-1; D is uncertain. This CDR3 is built from 11 residues. Trimming cost V 5 bases and J 6 bases, with 6 bases left between them. CDR1 KGHDR and CDR2 SFDVKD come from the germline V gene. The DNA for the CDR3 is TGTGCCACCAGTGCAGGTCCTGAAGCTTTCTTT. Translated, it gives CATSAGPEAFF.

The gene calls are TRBV20-1 and TRBJ1-2, with D maybe TRBD1 (5 bases). The CDR3 is 12 residues long. The V end was cut by 2 bases, the J end by 7 bases, with 11 bases between. CDR1 is DFQATT and CDR2 is SNEGSKA in the germline V gene (reference sequence). This CDR3 reads CSARLDGGGYTF. The CDR3 DNA follows: TGCAGTGCTAGATTGGATGGGGGTGGCTACACCTTC.

In this sample, this clonotype turned up a few times. The CDR3 DNA reads as TGTGCCACCCGGACAGCAGCAAACATTCAGTACTTC. Protein product: CATRTAANIQYF. The gene calls are TRBV6-2 or TRBV6-3 and TRBJ2-4; perhaps TRBD1 as D (6 bases). The CDR3 is made up of 12 amino acids. V lost 10 bases and J lost 6, with 13 bases in between. Germline assignment: CDR1 MNHEY and CDR2 SVGEGT.

The chain recombines TRBV10-3 with TRBJ2-7; D is perhaps TRBD1 (6 bases). Trimming shortened V by 6 bases and J by 4 bases, and 10 bases separated the two germline ends. The germline gives CDR1 ENHRY, CDR2 SYGVKD. The CDR3 loop spans 12 amino acids. CDR3 in amino acids: CAISDTGYEQYF. The CDR3 DNA is TGTGCCATCAGCGATACAGGGTACGAGCAGTACTTC.

V gene TRBV2 combines with J gene TRBJ1-2; 7 bases map to TRBD1. Germline V gives CDR1 SNHLY, CDR2 FYNNEI. The length of the CDR3 is 12 residues. V lost 6 bases and J lost 4; bases outside the gene matches: 2. CDR3 DNA sequence: TGTGCCAGCAGGAACAGGGGCTATGGCTACACCTTC. Translating it yields CASRNRGYGYTF.

This clonotype was detected only once. V and J are TRBV5-1 and TRBJ1-2, with 8 bases lining up with TRBD1. The CDR3 extends over 14 amino acids. Per the germline V gene, CDR1 is SGHRS and CDR2 is YFSETQ. V shed 2 bases, J shed 7 bases, and the junction held 7 bases outside the gene matches. CDR3 sequence (DNA): TGCGCCAGCAGCTTCTCGACAGGGGAGGGTGGCTACACCTTC. Encoded protein: CASSFSTGEGGYTF.

This clonotype was detected a few times. The V call is TRBV7-2, the J call TRBJ2-2; 16 positions agree with TRBD2. Unmatched junction bases numbered 11, after V lost 8 bases and J lost 5 bases. CDR1 is SGHTA and CDR2 is FQGNSA in the germline V gene. This CDR3 region has 18 residues. The CDR3 loop is CASGTKGLAGGITGELFF. CDR3 DNA sequence: TGTGCCAGCGGGACAAAGGGACTAGCGGGAGGGATAACCGGGGAGCTGTTTTTT.

This clonotype appeared a single time. The V gene is TRBV12-3 or TRBV12-4, the J gene TRBJ2-7; TRBD2 aligns across 9 bases. The CDR3 spans 16 residues. The ends lost 2 bases at V and 1 base at J; junction bases unmatched: 6. The CDR3 is CASSLLGAGGSYEQYF. The CDR3 nucleotides read TGTGCCAGCAGTTTACTTGGTGCGGGGGGGTCCTACGAGCAGTACTTC.

V gene TRBV7-6 combines with J gene TRBJ2-7; D gene unclear. The CDR3 covers 14 residues. In germline, CDR1 is SGHVS, CDR2 FNYEAQ. Trimming pared 1 base from V and 3 bases from J, leaving 10 bases between. The CDR3 loop reads CASSLEDGVYEQYF. DNA of the CDR3: TGTGCCAGCAGCTTAGAAGACGGAGTCTACGAGCAGTACTTC.

This clonotype was detected only once. The chain is built from TRBV3-1 and TRBJ2-7; possibly TRBD2 for D (6 bases). CDR1 and CDR2 (germline): LGHDT, YNNKEL (reference sequence). CDR3 length: 16 residues. The V end was cut by 1 base, the J end by 2 bases, with 15 bases between. The CDR3 region is CASSQVGAGRPYEQYF. The CDR3 coding sequence is TGTGCCAGCAGCCAAGTTGGGGCGGGGAGACCCTACGAGCAGTACTTC.

The chain is built from TRBV7-3 and TRBJ1-2; weak D call: TRBD1 (6 bases). This CDR3 contains 16 residues. V was cut by 5 bases and J by 4 bases, with 20 bases left in between. Germline lookup yields CDR1 SGHTA and CDR2 FQGTGA. The CDR3 coding sequence is TGTGCCAGCAGCCCGGGGGGGGCAGGGGACCTCTATGGCTACACCTTC. Protein sequence: CASSPGGAGDLYGYTF. Full variable domain (rest looked up from reference TRBV7-3 and TRBJ1-2): GAGVSQTPSNKVTEKGKYVELRCDPISGHTALYWYRQSLGQGPEFLIYFQGTGAADDSGLPNDRFFAVRPEGSVSTLKIQRTERGDSAVYLCASSPGGAGDLYGYTFGSGTRLTVV.

This clonotype was seen more than once but under ten times. The chain employs TRBV7-9 and TRBJ1-1; the D gene is possibly TRBD1 (5 bases). Germline CDR1 and CDR2: SEHNR and FQNEAQ (reference sequence). The CDR3 totals 12 residues. V lost 4 bases and J lost 2, with 5 bases in between. The chain's CDR3 is CASSWDNTEAFF. CDR3 in DNA: TGTGCCAGCAGCTGGGACAACACTGAAGCTTTCTTT. Drawing the rest from reference TRBV7-9 and TRBJ1-1, the complete variable domain is DTGVSQNPRHKITKRGQNVTFRCDPISEHNRLYWYRQTLGQGPEFLTYFQNEAQLEKSRLLSDRFSAERPKGSFSTLEIQRTEQGDSAMYLCASSWDNTEAFFGQGTRLTVV.

The table lists this clonotype with a few counts. V is TRBV4-1 and J is TRBJ2-5; 14 nucleotides match TRBD2. V lost 2 bases to trimming and J lost 2 bases; unmatched junction nucleotides: 4. Germline CDR1 and CDR2: MGHRA and YSYEKL. The CDR3 has 17 residues. As DNA, the CDR3 is TGCGCCAGCAGCCAACCAGGACTAGCGGGGGGACAAGAGACCCAGTACTTC. Translation gives CASSQPGLAGGQETQYF.

This clonotype was seen only a few times. The V and J genes are TRBV12-3 or TRBV12-4 and TRBJ1-2, with TRBD1 identical over 11 bases. This CDR3 region has 14 residues. Trimming at V came to 7 bases and at J to 5 bases, leaving 6 bases not matched to a gene. The CDR3 reads CASTDRGLRYGYTF. Here the CDR3 DNA reads TGTGCCAGCACGGACAGGGGGCTGAGGTATGGCTACACCTTC.

Many counts were recorded for this clonotype. The chain employs TRBV5-1 and TRBJ2-7; D may be TRBD1 or TRBD2 (5 bases each). There are 14 residues in the CDR3. CDR1 is SGHRS, CDR2 YFSETQ, per germline. V lost 1 base and J 6 bases, leaving 14 bases between the germline ends. The CDR3 nucleotides are TGCGCCAGCAGCTTGAGTCGGGACGCCTTCGAGCAGTACTTC. This encodes CASSLSRDAFEQYF.

The chain joins TRBV20-1 to TRBJ2-3, with TRBD1 identical over 7 bases. Trimming cost V 5 bases and J 2 bases; bases outside gene matches: 7. The CDR3 has 14 residues. CDR1 and CDR2 (germline): DFQATT, SNEGSKA (reference sequence). CDR3 loop: CSARRQGPTDTQYF. CDR3 sequence (DNA): TGCAGTGCTCGTCGACAGGGTCCCACAGATACGCAGTATTTT.

This clonotype was counted many times. CDR3 sequence (DNA): TGTGCCAGCAGTTACGGGACCAGCCCCGGCGAGCAGTACTTC. Translating gives CASSYGTSPGEQYF. The chain couples TRBV12-3 or TRBV12-4 to TRBJ2-7; D could derive from TRBD1 or TRBD2 (5 bases each). Trimming cost V 4 bases and J 6 bases, with 16 bases left between them. The CDR3 has 14 residues.

The chain employs TRBV7-9 and TRBJ1-2; no reliable D call. V dropped 8 bases and J dropped 0 bases, with 16 bases sitting between them. Germline lookup yields CDR1 SEHNR and CDR2 FQNEAQ (reference sequence). The CDR3 sequence is 15 residues long. The CDR3 region is CASLGGGWANYGYTF. The DNA for the CDR3 is TGTGCCAGCCTCGGAGGCGGTTGGGCTAACTATGGCTACACCTTC. Filled out from reference TRBV7-9 and TRBJ1-2, the complete variable domain reads DTGVSQNPRHKITKRGQNVTFRCDPISEHNRLYWYRQTLGQGPEFLTYFQNEAQLEKSRLLSDRFSAERPKGSFSTLEIQRTEQGDSAMYLCASLGGGWANYGYTFGSGTRLTVV.